These T cell receptor beta chains were read from a single sample in a study of T cells in Graves' hyperthyroidism and ophthalmopathy. TCRdb reprocessed the multiplex PCR reads via MiXCR and lists one record per CDR3 protein. The repertoire includes around 420,000 distinct CDR3 sequences, approximately 15% of them detected once, and approximately 14% sits in the top ten. The sample was blood. Source of these receptors: a woman younger than 30 with Graves' hyperthyroidism. Each CDR3 is given with its conserved first and last residue. The order of the fields is D gene, J gene, clone size, V gene, CDR3 DNA, CDR3 protein. A D gene is named only where the DNA matches it firmly. A clone size is listed for some rows: how often the clone was seen (once, few, many), or a class if it is expanded.

.	TRBJ2-5	.	TRBV20-1	TGCAGTGCTTTTGGGACTGAAGAGACCCAGTACTTC	CSAFGTEETQYF
.	TRBJ1-2	few	TRBV28	TGTGCCAGCAACGTACAGGGTTCTCGTGGCTACACCTTC	CASNVQGSRGYTF
TRBD2	TRBJ2-1	few	TRBV7-8	TGTGCCAGCAGCTTATATCCCCAGCGGGAGGCTGTCCACAATGAGCAGTTCTTC	CASSLYPQREAVHNEQFF
TRBD1	TRBJ2-6	.	TRBV24-1	TGTGCCACCAGTGAACGCGACAGGGCTGGGGCCAACGTCCTGACTTTC	CATSERDRAGANVLTF
.	TRBJ2-7	many	TRBV28	TGTGCCAGCATCCCCACGGACAAGACCTACGAGCAGTACTTC	CASIPTDKTYEQYF
.	TRBJ2-7	many	TRBV9	TGTGCCAGCAGCGTAGCTACGGCGAACTACGAGCAGTACTTC	CASSVATANYEQYF
TRBD2	TRBJ2-3	many	TRBV20-1	TGCAGTGCTAGAGTCATAGCGGGGGTCCGTACAGATACGCAGTATTTT	CSARVIAGVRTDTQYF
.	TRBJ1-1	.	TRBV5-1	TGCGCCAGCAGCTACAACGGGGCCCTCACTGAAGCTTTCTTT	CASSYNGALTEAFF
.	TRBJ1-6	many	TRBV20-1	TGCAGTGCTCGAGGGGGGTTAAGGGTTGATAATTCACCCCTCCACTTT	CSARGGLRVDNSPLHF
.	TRBJ1-3	.	TRBV20-1	TGCAGTGCTAGAGATTTTAGACGGGTCGACTCTGGAAACACCATATATTTT	CSARDFRRVDSGNTIYF
TRBD1	TRBJ2-1	many	TRBV7-3	TGTGCCAGCGGGACAGGGGGCACGGGAAATGAGCAGTTCTTC	CASGTGGTGNEQFF
.	TRBJ2-7	.	TRBV18	TGTGCCAGCTCACCCGTCTCAGACTACTACGAGCAGTACTTC	CASSPVSDYYEQYF
.	TRBJ2-1	many	TRBV12-3/TRBV12-4	TGTGCCAGCACCCTTCATGTAGCCGACAATGAGCAGTTCTTC	CASTLHVADNEQFF
TRBD1	TRBJ1-2	.	TRBV7-9	TGTGCCAGCAGCTTCGGACAGGGAGGTTTACGGGGCTACACCTTC	CASSFGQGGLRGYTF
TRBD2	TRBJ2-3	many	TRBV20-1	TGCAGTGCTAGAGATCTTCGCTTTTTAGCGGGATGGGGCACAGATACGCAGTATTTT	CSARDLRFLAGWGTDTQYF
TRBD1	TRBJ1-2	many	TRBV6-1	TGTGCCAGCAGTGAAGGACAGGGACGAGGCTACACCTTC	CASSEGQGRGYTF
TRBD1	TRBJ2-7	many	TRBV27	TGTGCCAGCAGTTCTATCCACAGGGGGCCCCTCTCCTACGAGCAGTACTTC	CASSSIHRGPLSYEQYF
.	TRBJ2-7	few	TRBV4-2	TGTGCCAGCAGCCAAGAGCGCGGGGGCCCCTACGAGCAGTACTTC	CASSQERGGPYEQYF
.	TRBJ2-2	.	TRBV6-1	TGTGCCAGCAGGCCCGGGACGGTAAACACCGGGGAGCTGTTTTTT	CASRPGTVNTGELFF
.	TRBJ1-1	many	TRBV11-2	TGTGCCAGCAGCCGACAAAGAGTCAACACTGAAGCTTTCTTT	CASSRQRVNTEAFF
.	TRBJ2-2	.	TRBV25-1	TGTGCCAGCAGTGAATTGGGCAGGGCGCTGGACACCGGGGAGCTGTTTTTT	CASSELGRALDTGELFF
TRBD2	TRBJ2-7	many	TRBV6-2/TRBV6-3	TGTGCCAGCGCCCGAGCGGGGAGTTACGAGCAGTACTTC	CASARAGSYEQYF
.	TRBJ1-3	few	TRBV7-2	TGTGCCAGCAGCTTAAACCTCGGAAACACCATATATTTT	CASSLNLGNTIYF
TRBD2	TRBJ2-3	.	TRBV2	TGTGCCAGCAACCCGGGACTAGCGGGGGGCACAGATACGCAGTATTTT	CASNPGLAGGTDTQYF
.	TRBJ2-4	many	TRBV4-1	TGCGCCAGCAGCTCATTACAAACAACAGCCAAAAACATTCAGTACTTC	CASSSLQTTAKNIQYF
.	TRBJ1-2	.	TRBV5-1	TGCGCCAGTACTGCAAGGGGGGACTACTATGGCTACACCTTC	CASTARGDYYGYTF
.	TRBJ2-5	.	TRBV7-9	TGTGCCAGCAGCTTAGCTCATTTAGTCGTGGAAGAGACCCAGTACTTC	CASSLAHLVVEETQYF
TRBD1	TRBJ2-2	many	TRBV28	TGTGCCAGCAGGACGGGACAGGGGGGCACCGGGGAGCTGTTTTTT	CASRTGQGGTGELFF
.	TRBJ1-2	.	TRBV6-2/TRBV6-3	TGTGCCAGCAGTTACTACGGGGGGGGAAACTATGGCTACACCTTC	CASSYYGGGNYGYTF
.	TRBJ1-5	few	TRBV5-1	TGCGCCAGCAGCTTGTATCCAGGCATACTGGGCAATCAGCCCCAGCATTTT	CASSLYPGILGNQPQHF
.	TRBJ2-3	few	TRBV6-1	TGTGCCAGCGGTAGATACACAGATACGCAGTATTTT	CASGRYTDTQYF
.	TRBJ1-2	.	TRBV5-1	TGCGCCAGCAGCTCGGGTCGTTCGGGCCGAACCTATGGCTACACCTTC	CASSSGRSGRTYGYTF
.	TRBJ2-3	.	TRBV5-5	TGTGCCAGCAGCTTGGCCGGCGGGGGCGGAGATACGCAGTATTTT	CASSLAGGGGDTQYF
TRBD2	TRBJ2-7	.	TRBV4-3	TGCACCAGCACCCAAGATCAGGCTAGCGGAGGACACGAGCAGTACTTC	CTSTQDQASGGHEQYF
.	TRBJ2-5	many	TRBV10-1	TGCGCCAGCCAACCGGGACACCAAGAGACCCAGTACTTC	CASQPGHQETQYF
.	TRBJ2-1	.	TRBV3-1	TGTGCCAGCAGCCAAGATCATGGCGGGGCCGAACAGTTCTTC	CASSQDHGGAEQFF
TRBD2	TRBJ2-7	.	TRBV20-1	TGCAGTGCTACCACGGGACTAGCGGAGTTTTACGAGCAGTACTTC	CSATTGLAEFYEQYF
.	TRBJ2-7	many	TRBV7-2	TGTGCCAGCAGCTTAGCCCCCGGCTACGAGCAGTACTTC	CASSLAPGYEQYF
.	TRBJ2-1	many	TRBV7-8	TGTGCCAGCCCGGTCGGAGACGGTAATGAGCAGTTCTTC	CASPVGDGNEQFF
.	TRBJ1-1	many	TRBV6-1	TGTGCCAGCAGAGGGACATCAAACACTGAAGCTTTCTTT	CASRGTSNTEAFF
.	TRBJ1-2	many	TRBV11-2	TGTGCCAGCAGCTTAGATAGCCAGGCCAACTATGGCTACACCTTC	CASSLDSQANYGYTF
.	TRBJ2-4	.	TRBV28	TGTGCCAGCAGTTTACATTCGATAGCCAAAAACATTCAGTACTTC	CASSLHSIAKNIQYF
TRBD1	TRBJ1-2	.	TRBV7-9	TGTGCCAGCAGTCCAGGGACAGGGGGCTTCCTTAACTATGGCTACACCTTC	CASSPGTGGFLNYGYTF